Each of the 15 T cell receptor beta chains below was sequenced from the same sample in a study of siplizumab effects on memory and regulatory T cells. Sequenced by immunoSEQ multiplex PCR; TCRdb stores in-frame clones only, minus some. The repertoire holds more than 60,000 clones, with around 96% as singletons. Sequencing was done on a sample of naive CD8+ T cells sorted from blood. These receptors came from a human donor in good health.

The V and J genes are TRBV6-5 and TRBJ1-1; a possible D gene is TRBD1 (5 bases). The germline gives CDR1 MNHEY, CDR2 SVGAGI. The CDR3 loop spans 13 amino acids. The V and J ends lost 2 bases and 4 bases respectively, with 8 bases between them. The CDR3 DNA follows: TGTGCCAGCAGTTACATCGGGGCCACTGAAGCTTTCTTT. This codes for CASSYIGATEAFF.

The gene calls are TRBV7-9 and TRBJ2-3, with unresolved D. Trimming removed 3 bases from V and 2 bases from J, with 12 bases in between. The germline V gene encodes CDR1 SEHNR and CDR2 FQNEAQ (reference sequence). This CDR3 spans 15 amino acids. The CDR3, as DNA: TGTGCCAGCAGCTTCTTTGTGCAGGCCACAGATACGCAGTATTTT. Protein sequence: CASSFFVQATDTQYF.

CDR3 coding DNA: TGTGCCAGTAGTAAGTACGATACGCAGGGTTGGAACACTGAAGCTTTCTTT. Its translation is CASSKYDTQGWNTEAFF. The chain couples TRBV19 to TRBJ1-1; D perhaps matches TRBD1 (5 bases). Trimming removed 4 bases from V and 1 base from J, with 19 bases in between. The CDR3 covers 17 residues. CDR1 is LNHDA and CDR2 is SQIVND in the germline V gene (reference sequence).

DNA of the CDR3: TGTGCCAGCAGAGGAGTCGTGTATGGGGATGAGGATAACTATGGCTACACCTTC. The encoded protein is CASRGVVYGDEDNYGYTF. The rearrangement links TRBV28 to TRBJ1-2; D is uncertain. Trimming removed 6 bases from V and 1 base from J, with 24 bases in between. Germline V lookup: CDR1 MDHEN, CDR2 SYDVKM. The CDR3 runs 18 residues.

The rearrangement uses TRBV23-1 and TRBJ1-5, with a tentative D call TRBD1 (6 bases). TRBV23-1 counts as an open reading frame of uncertain function. Trimming took 5 bases from V and 0 from J, leaving 11 bases between them. This CDR3 is built from 15 residues. The CDR3 loop reads CASSNRGISNQPQHF. CDR3 in DNA: TGCGCCAGCAGTAATAGGGGGATTAGCAATCAGCCCCAGCATTTT.

The count of this clone is one. This chain uses TRBV6-1 with TRBJ2-7, with D perhaps matching TRBD1 (6 bases). The CDR3 extends over 13 amino acids. Germline assignment: CDR1 MNHNS and CDR2 SASEGT. V was cut by 10 bases and J by 0 bases, with 13 bases left in between. The CDR3 region is CAIIRGYSYEQYF. DNA of the CDR3: TGTGCCATAATCAGGGGCTACTCCTACGAGCAGTACTTC.

On this clone: The missing conserved phenylalanine or tryptophan at the end of this CDR3 makes a read error likely. The DNA is omitted, as the CDR3 cannot be located on it reliably, and the CDR3 follows TCRdb's listing. This sequence joins TRBV10-2 and TRBJ1-1. Ends included, the CDR3 has 12 residues. From germline, CDR1 is WSHSY and CDR2 SAAADI. The CDR3 loop reads CASNLGEGDTWY.

This chain connects TRBV15 to TRBJ2-7, with D perhaps TRBD1 (5 bases). V was cut by 8 bases and J by 2 bases, with 13 bases left in between. This CDR3 has 13 residues. The V gene's germline CDR1 is LNHNV and CDR2 YYDKDF (reference sequence). The CDR3 spells CATRLQGAYEQYF. The CDR3 region has the DNA TGTGCCACCCGACTCCAGGGTGCCTACGAGCAGTACTTC.

This rearrangement joins TRBV10-3 to TRBJ2-4; 7 nucleotides line up with TRBD2. V dropped 8 bases and J dropped 6; count of bases not matched to a gene: 10. The length of the CDR3 is 14 residues. Germline V gives CDR1 ENHRY, CDR2 SYGVKD. In DNA, the CDR3 is TGTGCCATCGTGCCGGGGGGAAGGAGAAACATTCAGTACTTC. The encoded protein is CAIVPGGRRNIQYF.

The gene calls are TRBV28 and TRBJ2-7; perhaps D is TRBD1 or TRBD2 (5 bases each). Germline values: CDR1 MDHEN, CDR2 SYDVKM. Trimming removed 3 bases at V and 0 bases at J, with 12 bases between. The CDR3 contains 15 residues. The CDR3 DNA reads as TGTGCCAGCAGTTTTCGAGTTGGGACCTCCTACGAGCAGTACTTC. It encodes CASSFRVGTSYEQYF.

The V gene is TRBV5-4, the J gene TRBJ2-5; 11 nucleotides agree with TRBD2. With V trimmed by 3 bases and J by 5 bases, 15 bases remained unmatched. Germline V gives CDR1 SGHNT, CDR2 YYREEE (reference sequence). CDR3 length: 18 residues. CDR3 residues: CASSSREPSGGLIETQYF. The CDR3 DNA follows: TGTGCCAGCAGCTCCAGGGAACCTAGCGGGGGGTTAATCGAGACCCAGTACTTC.

The chain employs TRBV28 and TRBJ2-1; possible D gene TRBD2, 7 bases. The CDR3 covers 18 residues. Trimming left V 3 bases short and J 4 bases short, with 22 bases between. In germline, CDR1 is MDHEN, CDR2 SYDVKM. CDR3 nucleotides: TGTGCCAGCAGTTTTCGCGGGGGCCTAGCGGTGACATACAATGAGCAGTTCTTC. It is translated as CASSFRGGLAVTYNEQFF.

The chain links TRBV13 to TRBJ2-3; 9 nucleotides line up with TRBD2. CDR1 and CDR2 from the germline V gene are PRHDT and FYEKMQ (reference sequence). The trim removed 4 bases at V and 2 bases at J, leaving 16 bases unmatched. The CDR3 has 19 amino acids. CDR3 DNA: TGTGCCAGCAGCTCGACCGCGAGCGGGGGGCCGAACCCCACAGATACGCAGTATTTT. Protein product: CASSSTASGGPNPTDTQYF.

The chain carries TRBV29-1 and TRBJ1-2; the match to TRBD1 covers 9 bases. With V trimmed by 6 bases and J by 7 bases, 6 bases remained unmatched. This CDR3 comprises 12 residues. Germline lookup yields CDR1 SQVTM and CDR2 ANQGSEA. CDR3 loop: CSVPGQGGGYTF. DNA for the CDR3: TGCAGCGTCCCGGGACAGGGAGGTGGCTACACCTTC.

This clone was recorded only once. The V gene is TRBV5-4, the J gene TRBJ1-1, with D uncertain. V was cut by 3 bases and J by 5 bases, with 8 bases left in between. Germline-derived CDR1 and CDR2 are SGHNT and YYREEE (reference sequence). The CDR3 extends over 12 amino acids. The CDR3 DNA is TGTGCCAGCAGCTCCGTTGAGACTGAAGCTTTCTTT. It translates to CASSSVETEAFF.